The entry below describes one T cell receptor beta chain. Its antigen is unknown. Sequence at one end of the junction differs from germline and may be a read error. Constant-segment primers and 5'RACE yielded cDNA libraries for TCR alpha and TCR beta, each carrying sample barcodes and UMIs. Each CDR3 protein is one row after TCRdb ran MiXCR on the 5' RACE reads. The sample contains 150,000 to 200,000 distinct CDR3 sequences, roughly 12% of which appear only once. These data come from a study of T-cell memory formation after mild COVID-19. Overall study: TCR clustering was largely donor specific.

Findings and limits, study-wide: CD4+ contracting clones lay mainly in CM and EM, CD8+ ones in EMRA. Several responding clones turned up in pre-infection memory, indicating that cross-reactive memory may have taken part.

The CDR3 contains 15 residues. Germline V gives CDR1 SGHTA, CDR2 FQGNSA. The V call is TRBV7-2, the J call TRBJ1-6, with 10 bases lining up with TRBD1. The sequenced material came from PBMCs or a T cell subset sorted from them (not recorded which). The origin of this receptor is a man younger than 35 who had mild COVID-19 (a few samples of this study predate the infection). Cell type and time point are not known. The CDR3, as DNA: TGTGCCAGCAGCCTAGCCCGGGACAGGGGTTCACCCCTCCACTTT. The encoded protein is CASSLARDRGSPLHF.